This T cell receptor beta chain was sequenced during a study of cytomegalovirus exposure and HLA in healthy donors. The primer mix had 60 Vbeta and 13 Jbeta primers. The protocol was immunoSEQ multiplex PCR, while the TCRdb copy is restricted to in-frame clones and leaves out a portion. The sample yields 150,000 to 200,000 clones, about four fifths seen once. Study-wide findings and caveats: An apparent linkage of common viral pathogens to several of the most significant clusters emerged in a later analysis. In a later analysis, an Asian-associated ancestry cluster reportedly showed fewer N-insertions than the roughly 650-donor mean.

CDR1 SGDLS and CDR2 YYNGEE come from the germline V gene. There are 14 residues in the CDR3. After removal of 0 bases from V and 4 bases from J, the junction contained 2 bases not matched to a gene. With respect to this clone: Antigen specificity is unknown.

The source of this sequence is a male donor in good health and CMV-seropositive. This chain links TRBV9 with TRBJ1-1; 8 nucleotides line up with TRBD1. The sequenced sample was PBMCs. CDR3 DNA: TGTGCCAGCAGCGTAGATACAGGGGGCACTGAAGCTTTCTTT. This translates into CASSVDTGGTEAFF.